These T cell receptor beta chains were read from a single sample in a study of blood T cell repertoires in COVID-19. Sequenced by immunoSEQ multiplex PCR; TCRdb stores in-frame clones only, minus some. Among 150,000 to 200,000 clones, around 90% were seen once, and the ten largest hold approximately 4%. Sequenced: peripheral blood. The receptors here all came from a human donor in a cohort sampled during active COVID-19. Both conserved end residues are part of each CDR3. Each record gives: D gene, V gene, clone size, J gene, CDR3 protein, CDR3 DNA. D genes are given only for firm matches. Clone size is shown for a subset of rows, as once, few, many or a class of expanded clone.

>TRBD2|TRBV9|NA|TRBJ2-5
CASSGGLAGVVQETQYF
TGTGCCAGCAGCGGCGGACTAGCGGGAGTGGTCCAAGAGACCCAGTACTTC
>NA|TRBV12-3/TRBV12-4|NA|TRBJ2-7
CASSYSGHEQYF
TGTGCCAGCAGTTATAGTGGGCACGAGCAGTACTTC
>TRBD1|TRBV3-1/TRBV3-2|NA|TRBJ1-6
CASAQTGGVHNSPLHF
TGTGCCAGCGCCCAAACAGGGGGCGTACATAATTCACCCCTCCACTTT
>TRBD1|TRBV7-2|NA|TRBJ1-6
CASSLPGQGDSPLHF
TGTGCCAGCAGCTTGCCGGGACAGGGTGATTCACCCCTCCACTTT
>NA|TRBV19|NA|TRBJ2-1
CASSIRYKRTIYNEQFF
TGTGCCAGTAGTATTCGGTACAAGCGGACTATATACAATGAGCAGTTCTTC
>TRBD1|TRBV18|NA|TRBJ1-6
CASSPAGGNSPLHF
TGTGCCAGCTCACCCGCAGGGGGTAATTCACCCCTCCACTTT
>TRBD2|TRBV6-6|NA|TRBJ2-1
CASSYSRLAGGDEQFF
TGTGCCAGCAGTTACTCGAGGCTAGCGGGAGGGGATGAGCAGTTCTTC
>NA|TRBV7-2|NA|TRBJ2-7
CASSLAPPGTPQGEQYF
TGTGCCAGCAGCTTAGCGCCTCCGGGCACCCCGCAGGGAGAGCAGTACTTC
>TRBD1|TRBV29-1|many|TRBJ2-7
CSVEARQGAYEQYF
TGCAGCGTTGAGGCTCGACAGGGGGCGTACGAGCAGTACTTC
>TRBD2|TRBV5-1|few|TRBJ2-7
CASSLAGTINEQYF
TGCGCCAGCAGCTTGGCGGGGACTATCAACGAGCAGTACTTC
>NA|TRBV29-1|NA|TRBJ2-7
CSVRRGRYEQYF
TGCAGCGTTCGGAGGGGCCGCTACGAGCAGTACTTC
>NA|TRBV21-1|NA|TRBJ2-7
CASSKKADAGNSEQYF
TGTGCCAGCAGCAAAAAGGCGGATGCAGGGAATTCCGAGCAGTACTTC
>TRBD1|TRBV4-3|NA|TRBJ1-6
CASSQGGTGSDSPLHF
TGCGCCAGCAGCCAGGGTGGGACAGGGTCAGATTCACCCCTCCACTTT
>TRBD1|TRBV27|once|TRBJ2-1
CASSPAGTGAYNEQFF
TGTGCCAGCAGTCCGGCCGGGACAGGGGCTTACAATGAGCAGTTCTTC
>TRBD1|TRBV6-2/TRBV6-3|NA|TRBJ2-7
CASSRHRDRPYEQYF
TGTGCCAGCAGCCGCCACCGGGACAGACCGTACGAGCAGTACTTC
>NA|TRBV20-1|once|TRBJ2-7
CSAKDRYEQYF
TGCAGTGCAAAAGACAGGTACGAGCAGTACTTC
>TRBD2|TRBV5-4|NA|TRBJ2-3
CASSPGTSEDTQYF
TGTGCCAGCAGCCCCGGGACTAGCGAAGATACGCAGTATTTT
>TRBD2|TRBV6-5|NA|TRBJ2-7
CASGQLAGEVYEQYF
TGTGCCAGCGGGCAGTTAGCGGGAGAGGTTTACGAGCAGTACTTC
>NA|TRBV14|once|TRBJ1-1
CASSRQSLNTEAFF
TGTGCCAGCAGCCGACAATCCCTGAACACTGAAGCTTTCTTT
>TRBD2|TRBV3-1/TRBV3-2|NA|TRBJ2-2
CASSRERGIGELFF
TGTGCCAGCAGCCGAGAGCGGGGGATCGGGGAGCTGTTTTTT
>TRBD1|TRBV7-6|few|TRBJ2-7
CASSLLTGVDEQYF
TGTGCCAGCAGCTTGTTGACAGGGGTCGACGAGCAGTACTTC
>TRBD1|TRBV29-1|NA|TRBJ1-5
CSVRTGSNQPQHF
TGCAGCGTTAGGACAGGGTCCAATCAGCCCCAGCATTTT
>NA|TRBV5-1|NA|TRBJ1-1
CASSSGTSHTEAFF
TGCGCCAGCAGCTCCGGGACTTCCCACACTGAAGCTTTCTTT
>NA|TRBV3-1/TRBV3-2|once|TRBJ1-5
CASSQDRGRPSNQPQHF
TGTGCCAGCAGCCAAGATAGGGGGAGACCTAGCAATCAGCCCCAGCATTTT
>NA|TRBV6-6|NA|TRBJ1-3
CASSPESSGNTIYF
TGTGCCAGCAGTCCTGAGAGCTCTGGAAACACCATATATTTT
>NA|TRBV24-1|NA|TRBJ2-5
CATSDSWAKGETQYF
TGTGCCACCAGTGATAGCTGGGCTAAGGGGGAGACCCAGTACTTC
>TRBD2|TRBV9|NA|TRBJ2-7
CASSPGGGTDEQYF
TGTGCCAGCAGCCCGGGCGGGGGGACTGACGAGCAGTACTTC
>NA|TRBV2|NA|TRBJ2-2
CASSVGRNTGELFF
TGTGCCAGCAGTGTGGGGAGGAACACCGGGGAGCTGTTTTTT